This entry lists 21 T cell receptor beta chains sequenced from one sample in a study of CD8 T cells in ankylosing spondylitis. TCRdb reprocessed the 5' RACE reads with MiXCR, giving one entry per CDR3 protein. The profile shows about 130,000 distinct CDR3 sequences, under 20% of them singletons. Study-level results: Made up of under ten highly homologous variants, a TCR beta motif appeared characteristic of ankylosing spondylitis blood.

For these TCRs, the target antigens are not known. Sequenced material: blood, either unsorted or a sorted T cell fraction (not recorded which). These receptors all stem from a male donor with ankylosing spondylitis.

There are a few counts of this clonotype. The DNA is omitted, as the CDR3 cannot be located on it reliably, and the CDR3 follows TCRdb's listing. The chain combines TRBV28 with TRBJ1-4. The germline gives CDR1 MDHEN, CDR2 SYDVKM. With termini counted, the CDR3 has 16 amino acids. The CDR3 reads CASRDAGFNNEKLFFF.

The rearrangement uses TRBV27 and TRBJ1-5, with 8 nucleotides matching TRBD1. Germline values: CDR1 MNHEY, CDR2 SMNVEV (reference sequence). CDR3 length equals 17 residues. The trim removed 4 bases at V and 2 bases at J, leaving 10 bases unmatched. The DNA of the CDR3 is TGTGCCAGCAGTTCTAGGACAGGGATTCGGGGCAATCAGCCCCAGCATTTT. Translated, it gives CASSSRTGIRGNQPQHF.

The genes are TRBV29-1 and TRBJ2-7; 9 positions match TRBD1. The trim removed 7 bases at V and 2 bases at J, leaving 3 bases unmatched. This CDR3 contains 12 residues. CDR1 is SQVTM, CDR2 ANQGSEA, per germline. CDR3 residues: CSAYRGPYEQYF. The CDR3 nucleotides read TGCAGCGCCTACAGGGGGCCCTACGAGCAGTACTTC.

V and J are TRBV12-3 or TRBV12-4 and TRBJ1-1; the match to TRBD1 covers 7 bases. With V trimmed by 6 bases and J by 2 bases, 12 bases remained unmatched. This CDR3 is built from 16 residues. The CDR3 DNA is TGTGCCAGCAGAAATTCTCTACCAGGGGGAAACACTGAAGCTTTCTTT. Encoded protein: CASRNSLPGGNTEAFF.

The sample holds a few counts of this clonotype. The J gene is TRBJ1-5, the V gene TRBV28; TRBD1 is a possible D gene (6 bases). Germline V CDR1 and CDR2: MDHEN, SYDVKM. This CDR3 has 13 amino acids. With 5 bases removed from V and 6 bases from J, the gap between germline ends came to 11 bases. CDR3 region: CASSPRGRQPQHF. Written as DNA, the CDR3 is TGTGCCAGCAGTCCCCGGGGGCGTCAGCCCCAGCATTTT.

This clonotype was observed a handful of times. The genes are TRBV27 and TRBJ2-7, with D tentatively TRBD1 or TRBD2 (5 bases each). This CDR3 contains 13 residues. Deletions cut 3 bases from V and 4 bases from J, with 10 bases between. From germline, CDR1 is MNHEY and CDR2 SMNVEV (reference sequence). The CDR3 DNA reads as TGTGCCAGCAGTTTGGGACGGATTTACGAGCAGTACTTC. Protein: CASSLGRIYEQYF.

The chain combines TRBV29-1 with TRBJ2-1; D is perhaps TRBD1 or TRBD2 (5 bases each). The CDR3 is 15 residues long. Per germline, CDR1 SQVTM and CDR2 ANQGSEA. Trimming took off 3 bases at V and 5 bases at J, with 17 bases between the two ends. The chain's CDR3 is CSVDAREFPNNEQFF. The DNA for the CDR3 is TGCAGCGTTGATGCCAGGGAGTTCCCGAACAATGAGCAGTTCTTC.

CDR3 loop: CASSRTDLSLGEQFF. The CDR3 nucleotides read TGCGCCAGCAGTCGAACGGACTTGTCACTAGGGGAGCAGTTCTTC. V is TRBV4-3 and J is TRBJ2-1; the D gene is possibly TRBD2 (5 bases). This CDR3 has 15 residues. Trimming pared 6 bases from V and 10 bases from J, leaving 22 bases between. Germline CDR1 is LGHNA and CDR2 is YSLEER.

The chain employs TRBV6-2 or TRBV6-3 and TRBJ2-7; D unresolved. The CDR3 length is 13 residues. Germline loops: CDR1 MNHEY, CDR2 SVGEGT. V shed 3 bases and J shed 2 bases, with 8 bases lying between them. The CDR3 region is CASSYERPYEQYF. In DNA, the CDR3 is TGTGCCAGCAGTTATGAGAGGCCCTACGAGCAGTACTTC.

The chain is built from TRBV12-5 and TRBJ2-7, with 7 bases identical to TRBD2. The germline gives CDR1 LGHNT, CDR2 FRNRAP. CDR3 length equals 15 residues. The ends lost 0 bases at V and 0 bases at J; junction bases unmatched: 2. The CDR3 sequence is CASGLVSGASYEQYF. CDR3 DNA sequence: TGTGCTAGTGGTTTGGTCAGCGGGGCCTCCTACGAGCAGTACTTC.

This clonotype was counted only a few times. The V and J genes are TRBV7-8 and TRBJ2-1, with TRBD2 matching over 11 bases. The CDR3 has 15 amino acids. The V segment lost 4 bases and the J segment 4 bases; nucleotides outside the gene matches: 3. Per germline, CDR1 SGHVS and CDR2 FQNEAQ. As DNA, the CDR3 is TGTGCCAGCAGCTGGAGGACTAGCGGGTACAATGAGCAGTTCTTC. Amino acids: CASSWRTSGYNEQFF. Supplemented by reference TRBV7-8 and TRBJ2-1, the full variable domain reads GAGVSQSPRYKVAKRGQDVALRCDPISGHVSLFWYQQALGQGPEFLTYFQNEAQLDKSGLPSDRFFAERPEGSVSTLKIQRTQQEDSAVYLCASSWRTSGYNEQFFGPGTRLTVL.

The CDR3 sequence is CASSYRTGGDTGELFF. The CDR3 nucleotides are TGCGCCAGCAGCTACCGGACAGGAGGCGACACCGGGGAGCTGTTTTTT. V gene TRBV4-1 combines with J gene TRBJ2-2; 7 nucleotides agree with TRBD1. Germline assignment: CDR1 MGHRA and CDR2 YSYEKL. Germline trimming cut 5 bases from V and 3 bases from J; bases unmatched to any gene: 9. The CDR3 consists of 16 residues.

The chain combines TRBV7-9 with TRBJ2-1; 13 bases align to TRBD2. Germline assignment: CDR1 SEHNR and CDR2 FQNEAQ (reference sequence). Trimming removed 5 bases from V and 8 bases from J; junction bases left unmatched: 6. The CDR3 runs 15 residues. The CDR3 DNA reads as TGTGCCAGCAGCACCCGGACTAGCGGGAGTGATGAGCAGTTCTTC. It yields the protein CASSTRTSGSDEQFF.

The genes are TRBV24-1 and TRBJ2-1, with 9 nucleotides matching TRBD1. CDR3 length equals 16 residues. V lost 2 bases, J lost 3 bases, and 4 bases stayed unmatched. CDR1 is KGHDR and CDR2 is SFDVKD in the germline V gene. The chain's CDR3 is CATSDWTGDNYNEQFF. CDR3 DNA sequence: TGTGCCACCAGTGATTGGACAGGGGATAACTACAATGAGCAGTTCTTC.

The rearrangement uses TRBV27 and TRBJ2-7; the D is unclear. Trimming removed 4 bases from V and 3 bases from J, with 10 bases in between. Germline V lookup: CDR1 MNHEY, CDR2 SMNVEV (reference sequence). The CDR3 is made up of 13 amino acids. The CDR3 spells CASSSAPGYEQYF. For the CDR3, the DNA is TGTGCCAGCAGTTCTGCCCCGGGCTACGAGCAGTACTTC.

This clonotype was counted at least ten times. This chain's CDR3 is CASSPRDSDTGELFF. The DNA for the CDR3 is TGTGCCAGCAGCCCTCGGGACTCGGACACCGGGGAGCTGTTTTTT. The genes are TRBV6-4 and TRBJ2-2; perhaps TRBD2 as D (6 bases). V gave up 6 bases and J gave up 3 bases, with 14 bases separating them. Per germline, CDR1 MRHNA and CDR2 SNTAGT. This CDR3 spans 15 amino acids.

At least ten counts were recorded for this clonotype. The DNA of the CDR3 is TGCGCCAGCAGCTTATTCGGGACAAACTCCTACGAGCAGTACTTC. This gives the protein CASSLFGTNSYEQYF. This rearrangement joins TRBV5-1 to TRBJ2-7, with a weak D call TRBD1 (6 bases). The CDR3 is 15 residues long. Germline lookup yields CDR1 SGHRS and CDR2 YFSETQ. Deletions cut 2 bases from V and 0 bases from J, with 12 bases between.

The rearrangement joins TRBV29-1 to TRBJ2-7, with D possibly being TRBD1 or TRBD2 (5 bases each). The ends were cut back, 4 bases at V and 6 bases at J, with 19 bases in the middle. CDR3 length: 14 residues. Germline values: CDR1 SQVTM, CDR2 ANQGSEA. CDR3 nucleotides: TGCAGCGTTGTCGGGGACGGAGAACTTAGCGAGCAGTACTTC. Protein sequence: CSVVGDGELSEQYF.

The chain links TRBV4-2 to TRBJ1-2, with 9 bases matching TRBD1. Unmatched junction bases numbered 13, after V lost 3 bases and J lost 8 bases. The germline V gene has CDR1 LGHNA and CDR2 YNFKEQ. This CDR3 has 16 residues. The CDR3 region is CASSHDLPGQGYGYTF. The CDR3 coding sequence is TGTGCCAGCAGCCATGACTTACCGGGACAGGGTTACGGCTACACCTTC.

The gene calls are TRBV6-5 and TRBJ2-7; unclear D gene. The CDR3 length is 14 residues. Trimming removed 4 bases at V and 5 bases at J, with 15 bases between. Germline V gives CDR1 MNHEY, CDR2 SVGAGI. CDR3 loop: CASSFTAARNEQYF. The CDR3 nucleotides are TGTGCCAGCAGTTTTACGGCAGCTAGGAACGAGCAGTACTTC.

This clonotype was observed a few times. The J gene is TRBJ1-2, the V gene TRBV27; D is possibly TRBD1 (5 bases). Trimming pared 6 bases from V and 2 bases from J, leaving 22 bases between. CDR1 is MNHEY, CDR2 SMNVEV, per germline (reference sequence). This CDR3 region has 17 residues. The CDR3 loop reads CASSSIVAGTANYGYTF. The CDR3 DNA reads TGTGCCAGCAGCTCTATCGTGGCCGGGACGGCAAACTATGGCTACACCTTC.